This TCR beta chain is from a study of T cell changes during pregnancy in multiple sclerosis. TCRdb's table, derived via immunoSEQ multiplex PCR, lists solely in-frame clones and lacks some. The data show 75,000 to 100,000 clones, about 92% seen once. The CDR3 is made up of 14 amino acids. V lost 4 bases and J 5 bases, leaving 14 bases between the germline ends. Germline V gene data show CDR1 as SEHNR and CDR2 as FQNEAQ (reference sequence). The chain uses TRBV7-9 and TRBJ1-2; D gene uncertain. The sample here was peripheral blood, taken after pregnancy. This TCR derives from a female donor in good health, enrolled as a control in a pregnancy study. CDR3 nucleotide sequence: TGTGCCAGCAGCTCCCCGGTAGGGAGGTATGGCTACACCTTC. Its protein is CASSSPVGRYGYTF.